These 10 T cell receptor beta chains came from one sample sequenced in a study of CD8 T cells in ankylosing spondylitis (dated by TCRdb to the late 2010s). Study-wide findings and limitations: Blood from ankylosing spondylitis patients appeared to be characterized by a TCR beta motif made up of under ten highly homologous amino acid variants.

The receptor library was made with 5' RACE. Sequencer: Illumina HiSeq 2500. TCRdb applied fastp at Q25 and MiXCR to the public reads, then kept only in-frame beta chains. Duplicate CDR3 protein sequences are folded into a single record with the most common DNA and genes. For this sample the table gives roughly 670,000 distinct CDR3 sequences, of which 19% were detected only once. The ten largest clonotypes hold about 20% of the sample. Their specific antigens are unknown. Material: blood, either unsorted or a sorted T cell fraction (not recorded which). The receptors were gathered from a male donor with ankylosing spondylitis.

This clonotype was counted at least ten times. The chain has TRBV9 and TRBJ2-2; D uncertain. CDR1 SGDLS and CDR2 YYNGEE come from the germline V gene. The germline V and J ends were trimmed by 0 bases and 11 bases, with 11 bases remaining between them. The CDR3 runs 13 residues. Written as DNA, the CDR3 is TGTGCCAGCAGCGTAGATCGACGACGAGAGCTGTTTTTT. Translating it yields CASSVDRRRELFF.

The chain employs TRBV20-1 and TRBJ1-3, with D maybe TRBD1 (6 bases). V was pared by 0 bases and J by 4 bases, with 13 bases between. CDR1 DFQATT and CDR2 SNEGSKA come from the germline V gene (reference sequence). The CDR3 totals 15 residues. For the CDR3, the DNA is TGCAGTGCTAGAGAGGGTTCCGGGGGCGGAAACACCATATATTTT. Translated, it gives CSAREGSGGGNTIYF.

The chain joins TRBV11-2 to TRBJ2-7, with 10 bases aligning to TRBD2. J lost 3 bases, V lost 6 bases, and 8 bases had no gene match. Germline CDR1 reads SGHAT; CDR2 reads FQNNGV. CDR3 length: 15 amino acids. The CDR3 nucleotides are TGTGCCAGCAGAAGTCTAGCGGGGGCCTACTACGAGCAGTACTTC. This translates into CASRSLAGAYYEQYF.

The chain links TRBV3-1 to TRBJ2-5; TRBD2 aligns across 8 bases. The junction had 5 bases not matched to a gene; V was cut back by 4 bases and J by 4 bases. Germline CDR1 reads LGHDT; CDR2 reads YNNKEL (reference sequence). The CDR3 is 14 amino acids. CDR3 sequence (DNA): TGTGCCAGCAGCCCCAACGGGAGGGTAGAGACCCAGTACTTC. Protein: CASSPNGRVETQYF.

Here the CDR3 reads CASSVLGRGYGYTF. The DNA for the CDR3 is TGTGCCAGCAGCGTGCTGGGTAGGGGGTATGGCTACACCTTC. The rearrangement links TRBV6-1 to TRBJ1-2, with a weak D call TRBD1 (6 bases). CDR3 length: 14 amino acids. Trimming left V 6 bases short and J 5 bases short, with 16 bases between. The germline V gene encodes CDR1 MNHNS and CDR2 SASEGT.

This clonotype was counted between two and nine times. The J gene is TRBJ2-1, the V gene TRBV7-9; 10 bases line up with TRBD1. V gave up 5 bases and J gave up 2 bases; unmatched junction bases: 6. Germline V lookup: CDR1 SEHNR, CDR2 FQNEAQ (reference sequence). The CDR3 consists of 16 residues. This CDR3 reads CASSPWTGGTYNEQFF. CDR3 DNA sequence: TGTGCCAGCAGCCCCTGGACAGGGGGGACCTACAATGAGCAGTTCTTC. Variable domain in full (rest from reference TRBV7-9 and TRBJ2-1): DTGVSQNPRHKITKRGQNVTFRCDPISEHNRLYWYRQTLGQGPEFLTYFQNEAQLEKSRLLSDRFSAERPKGSFSTLEIQRTEQGDSAMYLCASSPWTGGTYNEQFFGPGTRLTVL.

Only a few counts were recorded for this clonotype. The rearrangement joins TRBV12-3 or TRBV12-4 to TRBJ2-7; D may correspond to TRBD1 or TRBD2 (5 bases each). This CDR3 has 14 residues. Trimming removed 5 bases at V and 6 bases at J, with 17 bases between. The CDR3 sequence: CASSNNRDRVEQYF. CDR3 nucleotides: TGTGCCAGCAGTAACAACCGGGACCGGGTCGAGCAGTACTTC.

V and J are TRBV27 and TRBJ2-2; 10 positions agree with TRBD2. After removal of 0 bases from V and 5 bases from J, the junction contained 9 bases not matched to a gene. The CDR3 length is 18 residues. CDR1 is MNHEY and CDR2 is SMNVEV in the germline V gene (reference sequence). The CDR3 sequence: CASSLSGFGLADTGELFF. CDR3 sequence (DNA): TGTGCCAGCAGTTTATCTGGGTTTGGACTAGCGGATACCGGGGAGCTGTTTTTT.

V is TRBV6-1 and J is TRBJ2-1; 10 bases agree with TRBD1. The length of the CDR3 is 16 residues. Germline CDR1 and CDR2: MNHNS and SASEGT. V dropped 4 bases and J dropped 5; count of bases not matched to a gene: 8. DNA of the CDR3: TGTGCCAGCAGTGCGAGACAGGGGGCGTTACACAATGAGCAGTTCTTC. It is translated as CASSARQGALHNEQFF.

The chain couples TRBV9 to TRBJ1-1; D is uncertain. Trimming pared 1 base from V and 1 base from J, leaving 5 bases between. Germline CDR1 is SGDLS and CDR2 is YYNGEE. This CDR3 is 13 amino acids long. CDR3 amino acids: CASSVFPNTEAFF. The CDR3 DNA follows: TGTGCCAGCAGCGTATTTCCGAACACTGAAGCTTTCTTT.